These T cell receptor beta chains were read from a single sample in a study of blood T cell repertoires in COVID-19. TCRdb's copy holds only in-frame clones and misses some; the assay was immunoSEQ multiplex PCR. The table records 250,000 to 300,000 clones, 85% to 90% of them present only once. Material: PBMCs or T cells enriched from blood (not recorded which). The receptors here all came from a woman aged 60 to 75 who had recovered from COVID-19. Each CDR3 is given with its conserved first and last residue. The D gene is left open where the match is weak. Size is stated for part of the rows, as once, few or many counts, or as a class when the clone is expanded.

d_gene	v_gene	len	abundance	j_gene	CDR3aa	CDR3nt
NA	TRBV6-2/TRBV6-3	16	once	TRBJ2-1	CASSSSLDRSYNEQFF	TGTGCCAGCAGTTCCAGCCTAGACCGCTCCTACAATGAGCAGTTCTTC
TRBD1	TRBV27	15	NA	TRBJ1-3	CASSSTGAPGNTIYF	TGTGCCAGCAGTTCTACAGGGGCCCCTGGAAACACCATATATTTT
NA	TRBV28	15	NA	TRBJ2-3	CASRAPRGGADTQYF	TGTGCCAGCAGGGCCCCGAGGGGGGGCGCAGATACGCAGTATTTT
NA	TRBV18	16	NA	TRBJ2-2	CASSPLVGAHTGELFF	TGTGCCAGCTCACCACTGGTAGGGGCACACACCGGGGAGCTGTTTTTT
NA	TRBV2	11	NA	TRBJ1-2	CASNRQGGYTF	TGTGCCAGCAACCGGCAGGGAGGCTACACCTTC
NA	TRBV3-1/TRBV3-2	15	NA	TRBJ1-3	CASSQVVVTGNTIYF	TGTGCCAGCAGCCAGGTAGTGGTAACTGGAAACACCATATATTTT
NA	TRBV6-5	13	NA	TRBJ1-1	CASTVPGNTEAFF	TGTGCCAGCACCGTCCCGGGGAACACTGAAGCTTTCTTT
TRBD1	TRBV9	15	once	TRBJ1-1	CASSASGTGEAEAFF	TGTGCCAGCAGCGCCTCCGGGACAGGGGAGGCTGAAGCTTTCTTT
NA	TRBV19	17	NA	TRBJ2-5	CASSIGARQPERETQYF	TGTGCCAGTAGTATAGGGGCCCGACAGCCTGAGAGAGAGACCCAGTACTTC
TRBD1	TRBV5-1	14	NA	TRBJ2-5	CASSLGTGRETQYF	TGCGCCAGCAGCCTAGGGACAGGACGGGAGACCCAGTACTTC
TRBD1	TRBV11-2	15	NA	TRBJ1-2	CASSTVQGARGGYTF	TGTGCCAGCAGCACCGTTCAGGGGGCGCGAGGCGGCTACACCTTC
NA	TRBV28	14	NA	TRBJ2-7	CASSSATRLYEQYF	TGTGCCAGCAGTAGTGCGACTCGTCTCTACGAGCAGTACTTC
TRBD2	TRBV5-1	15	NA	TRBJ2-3	CASSLPGGEGDTQYF	TGCGCCAGCAGCTTGCCCGGGGGGGAGGGAGATACGCAGTATTTT
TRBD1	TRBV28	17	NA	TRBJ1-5	CASTPLGGTGGNQPQHF	TGTGCCAGCACCCCCCTAGGGGGGACAGGGGGAAATCAGCCCCAGCATTTT
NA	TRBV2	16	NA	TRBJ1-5	CASRAAGTPRNQPQHF	TGTGCCAGCAGGGCGGCCGGGACACCTCGCAATCAGCCCCAGCATTTT
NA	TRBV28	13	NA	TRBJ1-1	CASTSHLNTEAFF	TGTGCCAGCACCAGTCATTTGAACACTGAAGCTTTCTTT
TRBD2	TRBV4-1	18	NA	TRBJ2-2	CASSQTSGGPQVTGELFF	TGCGCCAGCAGCCAGACTAGCGGGGGCCCTCAGGTCACCGGGGAGCTGTTTTTT
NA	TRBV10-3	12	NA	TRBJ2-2	CAISGNTGELFF	TGTGCCATATCAGGGAACACCGGGGAGCTGTTTTTT
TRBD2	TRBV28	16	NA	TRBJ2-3	CASSPRLAGVTDTQYF	TGTGCCAGCAGTCCCCGACTAGCGGGGGTCACAGATACGCAGTATTTT
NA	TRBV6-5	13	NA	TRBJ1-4	CASSHNGFEKLFF	TGTGCCAGCAGCCATAACGGGTTTGAAAAACTGTTTTTT
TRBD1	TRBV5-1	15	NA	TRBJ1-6	CASSSPGTGNSPLHF	TGCGCCAGCAGCTCTCCCGGGACAGGGAATTCACCCCTCCACTTT
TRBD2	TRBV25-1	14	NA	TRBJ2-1	CASKLAGNVDEQFF	TGTGCCAGCAAGCTAGCGGGGAATGTCGATGAGCAGTTCTTC
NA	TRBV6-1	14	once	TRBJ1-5	CASREGGVHQPQHF	TGTGCCAGCAGGGAAGGGGGGGTGCATCAGCCCCAGCATTTT
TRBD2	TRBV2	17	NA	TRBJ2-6	CASRGLAGNSGANVLTF	TGTGCCAGCAGGGGACTAGCGGGAAACTCTGGGGCCAACGTCCTGACTTTC
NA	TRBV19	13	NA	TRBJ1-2	CASSTVNGYGYTF	TGTGCCAGTAGTACAGTCAATGGCTATGGCTACACCTTC
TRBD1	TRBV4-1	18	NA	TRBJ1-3	CASSQKGDRIISGNTIYF	TGCGCCAGCAGCCAAAAAGGGGACAGGATTATCTCTGGAAACACCATATATTTT
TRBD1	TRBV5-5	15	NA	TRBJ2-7	CASRPGTGGSYEQYF	TGTGCCAGCAGACCCGGGACAGGGGGCAGTTACGAGCAGTACTTC
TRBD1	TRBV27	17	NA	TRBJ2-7	CASSYWESRGPPYEQYF	TGTGCCAGCAGTTATTGGGAGAGTAGGGGGCCTCCCTACGAGCAGTACTTC
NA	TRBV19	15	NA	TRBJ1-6	CASTLSAGNFSPLHF	TGTGCCAGTACTTTGTCGGCAGGGAATTTTTCACCCCTCCACTTT
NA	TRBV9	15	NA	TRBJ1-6	CASSVFGGYNSPLHF	TGTGCCAGCAGCGTATTCGGGGGTTATAATTCACCCCTCCACTTT
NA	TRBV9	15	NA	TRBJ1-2	CASSVTGGPGYGYTF	TGTGCCAGCAGCGTCACGGGGGGCCCCGGCTATGGCTACACCTTC
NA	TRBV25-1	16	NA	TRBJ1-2	CASSGNSGVEVYGYTF	TGTGCCAGCAGTGGTAACTCAGGGGTGGAGGTCTATGGCTACACCTTC
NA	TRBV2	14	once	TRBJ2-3	CASSDIAVTDTQYF	TGTGCCAGCAGTGATATAGCGGTCACAGATACGCAGTATTTT
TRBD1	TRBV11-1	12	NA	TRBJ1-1	CASKQGGTEAFF	TGTGCCAGCAAACAGGGGGGCACTGAAGCTTTCTTT
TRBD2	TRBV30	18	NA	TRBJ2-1	CAWGSGTSGSRTYNEQFF	TGTGCCTGGGGCTCCGGGACTAGCGGGAGTAGGACCTACAATGAGCAGTTCTTC
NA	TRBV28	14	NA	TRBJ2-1	CASSRSGVYNEQFF	TGTGCCAGCAGTCGATCGGGGGTCTACAATGAGCAGTTCTTC
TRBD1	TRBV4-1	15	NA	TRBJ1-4	CASIPGTGGFEKLFF	TGCGCCAGCATCCCCGGGACAGGTGGTTTTGAAAAACTGTTTTTT
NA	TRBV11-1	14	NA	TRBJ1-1	CASSWAEMNTEAFF	TGTGCCAGCAGCTGGGCAGAGATGAACACTGAAGCTTTCTTT
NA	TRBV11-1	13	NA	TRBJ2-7	CASSNLAPYEQYF	TGTGCCAGCAGCAACCTAGCGCCCTACGAGCAGTACTTC
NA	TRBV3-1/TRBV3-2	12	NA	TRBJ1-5	CASSNGNQPQHF	TGTGCCAGCAGCAACGGTAATCAGCCCCAGCATTTT
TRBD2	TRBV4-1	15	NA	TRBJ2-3	CASSRSSGGWDTQYF	TGCGCCAGCAGCCGATCTAGCGGGGGCTGGGATACGCAGTATTTT
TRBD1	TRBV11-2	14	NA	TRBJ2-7	CASSQQGAVAEQYF	TGTGCCAGCAGTCAACAGGGGGCTGTAGCCGAGCAGTACTTC
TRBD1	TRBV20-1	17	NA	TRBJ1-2	CSASLTERIGGVYGYTF	TGCAGTGCTAGTCTCACCGAGAGGATAGGGGGCGTCTATGGCTACACCTTC
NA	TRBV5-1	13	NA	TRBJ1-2	CASRLDTNYGYTF	TGCGCCAGCAGGTTAGACACTAACTATGGCTACACCTTC
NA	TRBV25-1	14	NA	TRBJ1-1	CASSEYGRDTEAFF	TGTGCCAGCAGTGAATATGGTCGGGATACTGAAGCTTTCTTT
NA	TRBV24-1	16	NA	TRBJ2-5	CATSDLVQGGGETQYF	TGTGCCACCAGTGATTTGGTTCAGGGGGGAGGAGAGACCCAGTACTTC
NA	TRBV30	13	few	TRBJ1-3	CAWTTSFGNTIYF	TGTGCCTGGACGACATCGTTTGGAAACACCATATATTTT
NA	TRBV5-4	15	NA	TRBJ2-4	CASRRSNDAKNIQYF	TGTGCCAGCAGGAGGAGCAATGACGCCAAAAACATTCAGTACTTC
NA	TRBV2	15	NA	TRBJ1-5	CASRTDRISNQPQHF	TGTGCCAGCAGGACCGACAGAATTAGCAATCAGCCCCAGCATTTT
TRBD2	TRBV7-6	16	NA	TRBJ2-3	CASSLFQRGSGDTQYF	TGTGCCAGCAGCTTATTCCAGCGGGGGAGCGGGGATACGCAGTATTTT
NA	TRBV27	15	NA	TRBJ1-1	CASSSQPREGTEAFF	TGTGCCAGCAGTTCTCAACCTCGGGAGGGAACTGAAGCTTTCTTT
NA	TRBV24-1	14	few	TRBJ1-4	CATALQGLGEKLFF	TGTGCCACAGCGCTACAGGGTTTAGGCGAAAAACTGTTTTTT